These 11 T cell receptor beta chains were all obtained from the same sample, sequenced in a study of cytomegalovirus exposure and HLA in healthy donors. The PCR employed 60 Vbeta primers together with 13 Jbeta primers. Generated by immunoSEQ multiplex PCR, the TCRdb table keeps only in-frame clones and is missing some. The sample lists some 150,000 clones, about 71% occurring once. The sequencing input was PBMCs. The receptors originated from a woman younger than 45 in good health and CMV-seronegative.

The CDR3 nucleotides are TGTGCCAGCAGCCTGGCCGGGACAGGGGACTACGAGCAGTACTTC. Protein: CASSLAGTGDYEQYF. V gene TRBV4-2 combines with J gene TRBJ2-7, with TRBD1 matching over 10 bases. This CDR3 has 15 amino acids. V gave up 4 bases and J gave up 3 bases; unmatched junction bases: 6. The V gene's germline CDR1 is LGHNA and CDR2 YNFKEQ.

This chain uses TRBV7-3 with TRBJ2-1; 10 positions match TRBD2. Germline CDR1 reads SGHTA; CDR2 reads FQGTGA. The CDR3 loop spans 17 amino acids. V dropped 0 bases and J dropped 2; count of bases not matched to a gene: 4. CDR3 residues: CASSLTEGTSAYNEQFF. Here the CDR3 DNA reads TGTGCCAGCAGCTTAACGGAGGGGACTAGCGCCTACAATGAGCAGTTCTTC.

There are a few counts of this clone. The chain links TRBV28 to TRBJ1-3; maybe TRBD1 (5 bases). CDR3 length: 13 amino acids. CDR1 and CDR2 (germline): MDHEN, SYDVKM. V shed 5 bases and J shed 15 bases, with 20 bases lying between them. The CDR3 DNA sequence: TGTGCCAGCAGTCCTACGAACAGGCCCTCGAGATATTTT. This gives the protein CASSPTNRPSRYF. The full variable domain, rest sourced from reference TRBV28 and TRBJ1-3, is DVKVTQSSRYLVKRTGEKVFLECVQDMDHENMFWYRQDPGLGLRLIYFSYDVKMKEKGDIPEGYSVSREKKERFSLILESASTNQTSMYLCASSPTNRPSRYFGEGSWLTVV.

This clone was counted between two and nine times. The V and J genes are TRBV5-1 and TRBJ2-7, with TRBD1 matching 8 bases. The V gene's germline CDR1 is SGHRS and CDR2 YFSETQ. Trimming at V came to 3 bases and at J to 5 bases, leaving 13 bases not matched to a gene. This CDR3 comprises 16 residues. The CDR3 nucleotides read TGCGCCAGCAGCTACCGGCCAGACAGGGGAGTCGACGAGCAGTACTTC. Its translation is CASSYRPDRGVDEQYF.

This chain uses TRBV27 with TRBJ2-1; 13 nucleotides align to TRBD2. This CDR3 spans 18 amino acids. The junction had 14 bases not matched to a gene; V was cut back by 10 bases and J by 2 bases. Germline CDR1 and CDR2: MNHEY and SMNVEV (reference sequence). The CDR3: CATRGGLAGFTTYNEQFF. In nucleotides, the CDR3 is TGTGCCACCAGAGGGGGACTAGCGGGGTTTACTACCTACAATGAGCAGTTCTTC.

The V call is TRBV28, the J call TRBJ1-4; the match to TRBD1 covers 7 bases. Germline V gene data show CDR1 as MDHEN and CDR2 as SYDVKM. The CDR3 is 14 amino acids. The V gene end was trimmed by 2 bases and the J gene end by 8 bases; junction bases not matched to a gene: 5. The CDR3 nucleotides read TGTGCCAGCAGTTTAGACAGGGTTCTAGAAAAACTGTTTTTT. This codes for CASSLDRVLEKLFF.

This chain links TRBV15 with TRBJ2-7; TRBD2 agrees at 10 bases. Germline V lookup: CDR1 LNHNV, CDR2 YYDKDF (reference sequence). The CDR3 runs to 17 residues. Unmatched junction bases numbered 7, after V lost 0 bases and J lost 2 bases. The DNA of the CDR3 is TGTGCCACCAGCAGAGAGGCGGGGGGACTAGCGACCTACGAGCAGTACTTC. Its translation: CATSREAGGLATYEQYF.

The V and J genes are TRBV30 and TRBJ1-4, with D hard to call. This CDR3 has 14 amino acids. Germline loops: CDR1 GTSNPN, CDR2 SVGIG (reference sequence). With 0 bases removed from V and 3 bases from J, the gap between germline ends came to 8 bases. The CDR3 loop is CAWSVFQANEKLFF. The CDR3 DNA sequence: TGTGCCTGGAGTGTATTTCAGGCTAATGAAAAACTGTTTTTT.

The chain combines TRBV15 with TRBJ2-3; D is possibly TRBD2 (6 bases). V shed 4 bases and J shed 1 base, with 6 bases lying between them. Germline CDR1 and CDR2: LNHNV and YYDKDF (reference sequence). The CDR3 consists of 13 residues. This CDR3 is CATSIAGTDTQYF. CDR3 sequence (DNA): TGTGCCACCAGCATAGCGGGCACAGATACGCAGTATTTT.

J is TRBJ2-5 and V is TRBV28, with 9 bases that match TRBD1. V lost 5 bases to trimming and J lost 6 bases; unmatched junction nucleotides: 13. The CDR3 is 16 amino acids. Germline CDR1 and CDR2: MDHEN and SYDVKM. In DNA form, the CDR3 reads TGTGCCAGCAGTCCTCGTCCGGGACAGGGAGGGAAGACCCAGTACTTC. Its translation is CASSPRPGQGGKTQYF.

The J gene is TRBJ1-3, the V gene TRBV7-2; D gene uncertain. V lost 5 bases to trimming and J lost 3 bases, with 14 bases between them. The CDR3 covers 15 residues. The V gene's germline CDR1 is SGHTA and CDR2 FQGNSA. The CDR3 DNA follows: TGTGCCAGCAGCCACGTGCGGCTTGGTGGAAACACCATATATTTT. It translates to CASSHVRLGGNTIYF.